These 27 T cell receptor beta chains share one sample of origin, sequenced in a study of blood T cell repertoires in COVID-19. Using immunoSEQ multiplex PCR, the repertoire was profiled, and TCRdb retains in-frame clones only, with some absent. The sample comprises under 75,000 clones, 83% of which are singletons, and roughly 6.7% rests with the top ten. Sequencing was performed on peripheral blood. These receptors all come from a human donor in a cohort sampled during active COVID-19.

The chain recombines TRBV5-1 with TRBJ1-1; D is uncertain. CDR1 is SGHRS and CDR2 is YFSETQ in the germline V gene. Trimming removed 4 bases from V and 1 base from J, with 14 bases in between. There are 15 residues in the CDR3. The CDR3 loop reads CASSGRSGGNTEAFF. In DNA form, the CDR3 reads TGCGCCAGCAGCGGTCGTAGCGGAGGGAACACTGAAGCTTTCTTT.

The J gene is TRBJ2-7, the V gene TRBV11-3; 9 bases agree with TRBD1. Germline CDR1 reads SGHNT; CDR2 reads YENEEA. The CDR3 length is 18 residues. Trimming took 0 bases from V and 1 from J; bases not matched to a gene: 10. This chain's CDR3 is CASSLEWGDRERSYEQYF. CDR3 DNA: TGTGCCAGCAGCTTAGAGTGGGGGGACAGGGAACGATCCTACGAGCAGTACTTC.

V gene TRBV2 combines with J gene TRBJ2-6; TRBD2 matches at 7 bases. Germline trimming cut 2 bases from V and 3 bases from J; bases unmatched to any gene: 4. Germline V lookup: CDR1 SNHLY, CDR2 FYNNEI. The CDR3 runs to 16 residues. Here the CDR3 DNA reads TGTGCCAGCAGTGAATCGGGAGGAAATGGGGCCAACGTCCTGACTTTC. It yields the protein CASSESGGNGANVLTF.

This clone was seen only a few times. The V and J genes are TRBV27 and TRBJ1-5; 8 bases are shared with TRBD1. CDR1 and CDR2 (germline): MNHEY, SMNVEV (reference sequence). V shed 3 bases and J 2 bases; nucleotides not matched to a gene: 0. The CDR3 has 14 amino acids. The DNA for the CDR3 is TGTGCCAGCAGTTTGGGACAGGGCAATCAGCCCCAGCATTTT. It is translated as CASSLGQGNQPQHF.

This chain's CDR3 is CSASAGVATDTQYF. The CDR3 DNA sequence: TGCAGTGCTAGTGCGGGAGTGGCGACAGATACGCAGTATTTT. The rearrangement links TRBV20-1 to TRBJ2-3; 7 nucleotides line up with TRBD2. The germline V gene has CDR1 DFQATT and CDR2 SNEGSKA (reference sequence). The CDR3 totals 14 residues. Trimming cost V 3 bases and J 3 bases; bases outside gene matches: 6.

The rearrangement links TRBV10-2 to TRBJ1-3; 7 bases line up with TRBD1. V gave up 0 bases and J gave up 2 bases; unmatched junction bases: 4. There are 16 residues in the CDR3. Per the germline V gene, CDR1 is WSHSY and CDR2 is SAAADI. The CDR3 protein is CASSESQGTAGNTIYF. The CDR3 DNA reads TGCGCCAGCAGTGAGTCCCAAGGGACAGCTGGAAACACCATATATTTT.

The gene calls are TRBV9 and TRBJ1-3; maybe TRBD1 (6 bases). This CDR3 comprises 15 residues. The V and J ends lost 0 bases and 4 bases respectively, with 11 bases between them. Looked up from germline, CDR1 is SGDLS and CDR2 is YYNGEE. The CDR3 is CASSVDSGQGNTIYF. The DNA of the CDR3 is TGTGCCAGCAGCGTAGATTCCGGACAGGGAAACACCATATATTTT.

This clone has more than one count but fewer than ten. This chain links TRBV5-4 with TRBJ2-7, with TRBD1 as a possible D gene (5 bases). Germline lookup yields CDR1 SGHNT and CDR2 YYREEE (reference sequence). V was pared by 3 bases and J by 1 base, with 11 bases between. CDR3 size: 14 residues. The CDR3 reads CASSSTAGSYEQYF. Here the CDR3 DNA reads TGTGCCAGCAGCTCCACGGCAGGGTCCTACGAGCAGTACTTC.

The rearrangement links TRBV20-1 to TRBJ2-7; 8 bases line up with TRBD2. The CDR3 length is 13 residues. Per the germline V gene, CDR1 is DFQATT and CDR2 is SNEGSKA (reference sequence). V gave up 3 bases and J gave up 3 bases; unmatched junction bases: 4. The chain's CDR3 is CSASPAGVYEQYF. The CDR3 DNA follows: TGCAGTGCTAGTCCAGCGGGGGTCTACGAGCAGTACTTC.

This chain links TRBV6-5 with TRBJ1-2; D perhaps matches TRBD1 (6 bases). The CDR3 consists of 15 residues. Germline V gene lookup returns CDR1 MNHEY and CDR2 SVGAGI. Trimming pared 3 bases from V and 6 bases from J, leaving 17 bases between. This CDR3 is CASSYYAGAGNGYTF. The CDR3 DNA sequence: TGTGCCAGCAGTTATTACGCAGGGGCTGGGAATGGCTACACCTTC.

The V and J genes are TRBV12-3 or TRBV12-4 and TRBJ1-1; D gene ambiguous. This CDR3 has 12 amino acids. Trimming pared 7 bases from V and 3 bases from J, leaving 9 bases between. The CDR3 reads CASTLRYTEAFF. The CDR3 nucleotides are TGTGCCAGCACCTTGCGCTACACTGAAGCTTTCTTT.

The V and J genes are TRBV10-3 and TRBJ1-5; 7 bases fit TRBD1. V lost 4 bases to trimming and J lost 5 bases; unmatched junction nucleotides: 2. Looked up from germline, CDR1 is ENHRY and CDR2 is SYGVKD. CDR3 length: 13 amino acids. CDR3 coding DNA: TGTGCCATCAGTGTTGACAGGGATCAGCCCCAGCATTTT. Translation: CAISVDRDQPQHF.

This clone appeared a single time. The chain uses TRBV25-1 and TRBJ1-4; 9 positions match TRBD1. This CDR3 spans 15 amino acids. The germline CDR1 and CDR2 sequences are MGHDK and SYGVNS. Trimming took 2 bases from V and 7 from J; bases not matched to a gene: 5. The DNA of the CDR3 is TGTGCCAGCAGTGAACGGACAGGGGTGAGTGAAAAACTGTTTTTT. Translating gives CASSERTGVSEKLFF.

This clone has just a few counts. One end of the junction varies from germline; a read error may be responsible. The V and J genes are TRBV5-1 and TRBJ2-7, with TRBD2 as a possible D gene (6 bases). The CDR3 has 15 residues. CDR1 is SGHRS, CDR2 YFSETQ, per germline. As DNA, the CDR3 is TGCGCCAGCAGCATTGCGGGATCTCCCTCCCACGAGCAGTACTTC. Translating it yields CASSIAGSPSHEQYF.

The V call is TRBV7-2, the J call TRBJ2-5; a possible D gene is TRBD2 (5 bases). V dropped 2 bases and J dropped 6 bases, with 13 bases sitting between them. The germline gives CDR1 SGHTA, CDR2 FQGNSA. This CDR3 has 14 amino acids. Here the CDR3 DNA reads TGTGCCAGCAGCTTATCTAGCCCTCAGCAGACCCAGTACTTC. The encoded protein is CASSLSSPQQTQYF.

This clone turned up a few times. The chain recombines TRBV5-1 with TRBJ2-5, with a tentative D call TRBD1 (5 bases). Germline V lookup: CDR1 SGHRS, CDR2 YFSETQ. The V gene lost 4 bases and the J gene lost 2 bases, with 18 bases spanning the gap. This CDR3 has 16 amino acids. The DNA for the CDR3 is TGCGCCAGCAGCCTCAGTGGGTTAGGGGTACAAGAGACCCAGTACTTC. Amino acids: CASSLSGLGVQETQYF.

This clone appeared a single time. The chain carries TRBV6-5 and TRBJ2-7; TRBD2 might be the D (5 bases). The V gene's germline CDR1 is MNHEY and CDR2 SVGAGI. This CDR3 region has 14 residues. V was trimmed by 5 bases and J by 5 bases, leaving 16 bases between them. The CDR3 here is CASSTRTGKDEQYF. CDR3 DNA: TGTGCCAGCAGTACGAGGACCGGGAAAGACGAGCAGTACTTC.

The J gene is TRBJ2-7, the V gene TRBV3-1 (or the pseudogene TRBV3-2); possibly TRBD1 for D (5 bases). The CDR3 is made up of 13 amino acids. V was shortened by 4 bases and J by 3 bases, with 10 bases between the two germline ends. Germline CDR1 LGHDT, CDR2 YNNKEL (reference sequence). CDR3 region: CASSPFRGYEQYF. The CDR3, as DNA: TGTGCCAGCAGCCCTTTTAGGGGCTACGAGCAGTACTTC.

This chain uses TRBV5-1 with TRBJ1-3; D uncertain. Trimming removed 3 bases from V and 2 bases from J, with 15 bases in between. The CDR3 runs to 16 residues. The V gene's germline CDR1 is SGHRS and CDR2 YFSETQ. The CDR3 protein is CASSSTESIPGNTIYF. CDR3 nucleotide sequence: TGCGCCAGCAGCTCGACGGAGTCTATACCTGGAAACACCATATATTTT.

The chain joins TRBV5-1 to TRBJ2-1, with 7 bases matching TRBD1. J gave up 11 bases and V 6 bases, and 23 bases lay outside the gene matches. The CDR3 runs to 17 residues. The germline V gene encodes CDR1 SGHRS and CDR2 YFSETQ. The CDR3 here is CASTKRGTARYNEQQFF. The CDR3 DNA reads as TGCGCCAGCACCAAAAGGGGGACAGCTAGATACAATGAGCAGCAGTTCTTC.

The V and J genes are TRBV11-1 and TRBJ1-1; tentatively, D is TRBD1 (6 bases). The CDR3 is made up of 15 amino acids. Per the germline V gene, CDR1 is SGHAT and CDR2 is FQDESV (reference sequence). Trimming cost V 7 bases and J 1 base, with 16 bases left between them. The CDR3 coding sequence is TGTGCCAGCACCCGGTGGGGGCCGGGGAACACTGAAGCTTTCTTT. Protein: CASTRWGPGNTEAFF.

The chain has TRBV3-1 (or the pseudogene TRBV3-2) and TRBJ2-5, with D possibly being TRBD2 (6 bases). The CDR3 spans 16 residues. Trimming shortened V by 4 bases and J by 3 bases, and 18 bases separated the two germline ends. Germline CDR1 LGHDT, CDR2 YNNKEL (reference sequence). CDR3 protein: CASSPGGRSTKETQYF. DNA for the CDR3: TGTGCCAGCAGCCCAGGTGGGAGGAGTACCAAAGAGACCCAGTACTTC.

The chain links TRBV20-1 to TRBJ2-3; D is uncertain. CDR1 is DFQATT, CDR2 SNEGSKA, per germline (reference sequence). The CDR3 is 14 residues long. V was clipped by 3 bases and J by 0 bases, with 10 bases between them. Written as DNA, the CDR3 is TGCAGTGCTAGTGAGTCTTCTAGCACAGATACGCAGTATTTT. It yields the protein CSASESSSTDTQYF.

The V call is TRBV21-1, the J call TRBJ1-1; the table's D call of TRBD1 was not tested on the DNA. TRBV21-1 is a documented pseudogene. This CDR3 contains 15 residues. DNA of the CDR3: TGTGCCAGCAGCGGACACAGGGAATTGAACACTGAAGCTTTCTTT. As protein: CASSGHRELNTEAFF.

The chain has TRBV11-2 and TRBJ2-7, with 9 bases fitting TRBD2. Germline-derived CDR1 and CDR2 are SGHAT and FQNNGV. The CDR3 is made up of 16 amino acids. V was clipped by 2 bases and J by 4 bases; unmatched bases: 9. CDR3 in amino acids: CASSLLLSSGIYEQYF. CDR3 sequence (DNA): TGTGCCAGCAGCTTACTTCTGTCTAGCGGGATTTACGAGCAGTACTTC.

The J gene is TRBJ2-1, the V gene TRBV7-9; D is unclear. V lost 2 bases and J 6 bases, leaving 8 bases between the germline ends. The CDR3 is 13 amino acids. Germline loops: CDR1 SEHNR, CDR2 FQNEAQ (reference sequence). CDR3 DNA sequence: TGTGCCAGCAGCTTAATTGGGCGCAATGAGCAGTTCTTC. Residues: CASSLIGRNEQFF.

J is TRBJ2-5 and V is TRBV7-9; TRBD1 matches at 9 bases. The germline V gene encodes CDR1 SEHNR and CDR2 FQNEAQ (reference sequence). The CDR3 covers 16 residues. J gave up 1 base and V 5 bases, and 8 bases lay outside the gene matches. The chain's CDR3 is CASSRDRGVLQETQYF. In DNA, the CDR3 is TGTGCCAGCAGCAGAGACAGGGGGGTCCTCCAAGAGACCCAGTACTTC.